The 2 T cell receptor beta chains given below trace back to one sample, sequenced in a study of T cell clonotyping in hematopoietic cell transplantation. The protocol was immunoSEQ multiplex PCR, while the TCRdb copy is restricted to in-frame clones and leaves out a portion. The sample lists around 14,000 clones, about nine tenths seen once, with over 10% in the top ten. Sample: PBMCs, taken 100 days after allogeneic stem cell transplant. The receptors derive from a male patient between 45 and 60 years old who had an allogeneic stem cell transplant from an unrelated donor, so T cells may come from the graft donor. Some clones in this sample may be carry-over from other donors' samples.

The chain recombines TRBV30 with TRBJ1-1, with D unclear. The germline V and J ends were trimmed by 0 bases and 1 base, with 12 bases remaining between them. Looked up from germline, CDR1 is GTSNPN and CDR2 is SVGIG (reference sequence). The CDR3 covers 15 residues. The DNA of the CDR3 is TGTGCCTGGAGTGTACTCTACGGGAAGAACACTGAAGCTTTCTTT. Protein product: CAWSVLYGKNTEAFF.

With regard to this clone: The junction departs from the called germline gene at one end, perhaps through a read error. This CDR3 is CASSLTAGAGNTIYF. The CDR3 DNA is TGTGCCAGCAGCCTAACAGCGGGTGCTGGAAACACCATATATTTT. The genes are TRBV7-3 and TRBJ1-3; D not certain. The length of the CDR3 is 15 residues. The germline CDR1 and CDR2 sequences are SGHTA and FQGTGA.